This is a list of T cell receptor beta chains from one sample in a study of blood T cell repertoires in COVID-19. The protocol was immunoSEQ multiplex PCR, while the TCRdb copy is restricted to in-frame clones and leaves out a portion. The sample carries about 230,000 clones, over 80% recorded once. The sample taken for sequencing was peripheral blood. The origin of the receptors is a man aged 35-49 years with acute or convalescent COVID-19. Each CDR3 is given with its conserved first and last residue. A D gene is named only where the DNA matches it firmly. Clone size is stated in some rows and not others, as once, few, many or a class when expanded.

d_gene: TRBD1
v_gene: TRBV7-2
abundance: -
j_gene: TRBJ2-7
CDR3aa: CASSFRPTGGSYEQYF
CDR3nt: TGTGCCAGCAGCTTCCGACCGACAGGGGGATCCTACGAGCAGTACTTC

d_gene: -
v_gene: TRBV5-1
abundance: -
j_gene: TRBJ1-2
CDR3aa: CASRMEDYGYTF
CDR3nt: TGCGCCAGCAGGATGGAGGACTATGGCTACACCTTC

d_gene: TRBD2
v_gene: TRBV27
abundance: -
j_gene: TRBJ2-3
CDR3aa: CASSLGTSGTDTQYF
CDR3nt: TGTGCCAGCAGTTTAGGGACTAGCGGAACAGATACGCAGTATTTT

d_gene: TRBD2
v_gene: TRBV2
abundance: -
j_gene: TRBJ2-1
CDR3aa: CASSVLADNEQFF
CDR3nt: TGTGCCAGCAGTGTTCTAGCGGACAATGAGCAGTTCTTC

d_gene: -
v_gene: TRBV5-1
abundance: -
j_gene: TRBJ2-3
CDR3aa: CASSFGTPGTDTQYF
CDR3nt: TGCGCCAGCAGCTTCGGGACTCCCGGCACAGATACGCAGTATTTT

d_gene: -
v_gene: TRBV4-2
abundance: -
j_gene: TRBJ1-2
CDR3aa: CASSQDRPETNYGYTF
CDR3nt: TGTGCCAGCAGCCAAGATCGTCCCGAGACTAACTATGGCTACACCTTC

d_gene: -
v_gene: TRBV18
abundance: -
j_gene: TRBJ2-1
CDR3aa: CASSPRLERYNEQFF
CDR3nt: TGTGCCAGCTCACCAAGGCTAGAAAGATACAATGAGCAGTTCTTC

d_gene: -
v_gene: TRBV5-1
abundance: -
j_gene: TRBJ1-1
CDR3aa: CASMEVGTEAFF
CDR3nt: TGCGCCAGCATGGAGGTGGGAACTGAAGCTTTCTTT

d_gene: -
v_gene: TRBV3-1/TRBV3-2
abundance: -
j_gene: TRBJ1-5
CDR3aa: CASSQDWQDQPQHF
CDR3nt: TGTGCCAGCAGCCAAGATTGGCAGGATCAGCCCCAGCATTTT

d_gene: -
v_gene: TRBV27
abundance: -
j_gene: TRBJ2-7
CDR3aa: CASSLGGHEQYF
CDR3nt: TGTGCCAGCAGTTTAGGAGGGCACGAGCAGTACTTC

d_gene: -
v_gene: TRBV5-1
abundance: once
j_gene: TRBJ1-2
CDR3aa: CASSPAGVPGYTF
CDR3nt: TGCGCCAGCAGCCCGGCGGGGGTCCCTGGCTACACCTTC

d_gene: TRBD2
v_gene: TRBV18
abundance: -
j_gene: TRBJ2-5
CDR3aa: CASSPRLAGQETQYF
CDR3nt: TGTGCCAGCTCACCTCGGCTAGCGGGACAAGAGACCCAGTACTTC

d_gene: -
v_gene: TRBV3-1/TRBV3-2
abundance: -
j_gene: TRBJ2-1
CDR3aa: CASSQDGGRRRNEQFF
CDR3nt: TGTGCCAGCAGCCAAGATGGAGGGCGACGTAGGAATGAGCAGTTCTTC

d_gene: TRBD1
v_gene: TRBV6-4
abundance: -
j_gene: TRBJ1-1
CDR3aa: CASSAGGNTEAFF
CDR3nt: TGTGCCAGCAGTGCAGGGGGAAACACTGAAGCTTTCTTT

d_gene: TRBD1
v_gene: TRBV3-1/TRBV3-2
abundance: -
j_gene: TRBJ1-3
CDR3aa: CASSQFGTGSGNTIYF
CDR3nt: TGTGCCAGCAGCCAGTTCGGGACAGGCTCTGGAAACACCATATATTTT

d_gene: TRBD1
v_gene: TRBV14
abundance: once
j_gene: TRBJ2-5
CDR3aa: CASSQTGAWTETQYF
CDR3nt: TGTGCCAGCAGCCAGACAGGGGCTTGGACGGAGACCCAGTACTTC

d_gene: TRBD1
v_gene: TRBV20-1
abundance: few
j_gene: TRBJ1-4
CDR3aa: CSASQGGREKLFF
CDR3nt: TGCAGTGCGAGTCAGGGGGGACGAGAAAAACTGTTTTTT

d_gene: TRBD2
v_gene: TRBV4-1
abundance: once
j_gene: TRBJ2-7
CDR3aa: CASSQDREGEQYF
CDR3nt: TGCGCCAGCAGCCAAGATCGGGAGGGGGAGCAGTACTTC

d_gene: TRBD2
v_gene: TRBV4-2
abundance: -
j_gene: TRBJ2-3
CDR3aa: CASSQDGSSGHSTDTQYF
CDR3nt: TGTGCCAGCAGCCAAGACGGGTCTAGCGGACACAGCACAGATACGCAGTATTTT

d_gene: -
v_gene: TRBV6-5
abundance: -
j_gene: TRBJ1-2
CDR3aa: CASSYRGTGWYGYTF
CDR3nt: TGTGCCAGCAGTTACCGCGGCACAGGGTGGTATGGCTACACCTTC

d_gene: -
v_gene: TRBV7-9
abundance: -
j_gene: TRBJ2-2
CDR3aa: CASSLGGRSGELFF
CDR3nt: TGTGCCAGCAGCTTAGGAGGGAGGTCCGGGGAGCTGTTTTTT

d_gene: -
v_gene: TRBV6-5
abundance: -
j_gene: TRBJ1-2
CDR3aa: CASSKRRTEGYTF
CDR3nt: TGTGCCAGCAGTAAACGAAGGACAGAAGGCTACACCTTC

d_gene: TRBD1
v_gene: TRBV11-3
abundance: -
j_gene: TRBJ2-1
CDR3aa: CASSLGPPGIGTGAYNEQFF
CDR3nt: TGTGCCAGCAGCTTAGGCCCTCCGGGAATCGGGACAGGGGCCTACAATGAGCAGTTCTTC